This TCR beta chain was sequenced for a study of response to subunit inactivated influenza vaccine. The length of the CDR3 is 15 residues. Germline CDR1 SGHRS, CDR2 YFSETQ. Trimming removed 2 bases from V and 4 bases from J, with 10 bases in between. TCRdb used MiXCR to reprocess the RT-PCR reads, holding one entry per CDR3 protein. This sample has about 800,000 distinct CDR3 sequences, with 21% found just once. The sequence was obtained from a man aged 45-60 years who received an inactivated influenza vaccine. The sequencing here drew on PBMCs from blood, taken 5 days after vaccination. V is TRBV5-1 and J is TRBJ2-6; D call uncertain. This CDR3 is CASSFEGAGANVLTF. CDR3 nucleotide sequence: TGCGCCAGCAGCTTTGAAGGCGCCGGGGCCAACGTCCTGACTTTC.